The 19 T cell receptor beta chains below come from one sample, sequenced in a study of CD8 T cells in ankylosing spondylitis. Overall study findings and caveats: About eight highly homologous variants made up a TCR beta motif that seemed to typify ankylosing spondylitis blood.

Their cognate antigens are unknown. In TCRdb, the 5' RACE reads were re-called with MiXCR into one record per CDR3 protein. The table lists about 390,000 distinct CDR3 sequences, 20% to 25% of them singletons. Sequences were obtained from blood, either unsorted or a sorted T cell fraction (not recorded which). These receptors were collected from a male donor with ankylosing spondylitis.

The chain recombines TRBV4-3 with TRBJ1-2; D is uncertain. The CDR3 totals 16 residues. Per the germline V gene, CDR1 is LGHNA and CDR2 is YSLEER. The V and J ends lost 0 bases and 1 base respectively, with 12 bases between them. For the CDR3, the DNA is TGCGCCAGCAGCCAAGATCCCGCAGGCCTTAACTATGGCTACACCTTC. The encoded protein is CASSQDPAGLNYGYTF.

The CDR3 DNA follows: TGCGCCAGCAGAACAGGGGGCGTCAATGACGAGCAGTACTTC. Its translation is CASRTGGVNDEQYF. The gene calls are TRBV5-1 and TRBJ2-7, with 9 bases fitting TRBD1. The CDR3 totals 14 residues. After removal of 5 bases from V and 5 bases from J, the junction contained 8 bases not matched to a gene. The V gene's germline CDR1 is SGHRS and CDR2 YFSETQ.

This clonotype appeared a few times. J is TRBJ1-1 and V is TRBV7-2; D is uncertain. Deletions cut 1 base from V and 1 base from J, with 7 bases between. This CDR3 is built from 14 residues. The V gene's germline CDR1 is SGHTA and CDR2 FQGNSA. CDR3 loop: CASSLGRSNTEAFF. CDR3 nucleotide sequence: TGTGCCAGCAGCTTAGGGCGTTCGAACACTGAAGCTTTCTTT.

This clonotype came up a few times. The genes are TRBV19 and TRBJ2-2; weak D call: TRBD1 (6 bases). From germline, CDR1 is LNHDA and CDR2 SQIVND (reference sequence). This CDR3 comprises 16 residues. V was shortened by 6 bases and J by 2 bases, with 16 bases between the two germline ends. CDR3 amino acids: CASRHAGTSNTGELFF. CDR3 sequence (DNA): TGTGCCAGTAGACACGCCGGGACATCTAACACCGGGGAGCTGTTTTTT.

This clonotype occurred many times. The chain combines TRBV29-1 with TRBJ2-5; 11 bases line up with TRBD2. Germline lookup yields CDR1 SQVTM and CDR2 ANQGSEA. Trimming removed 7 bases from V and 5 bases from J; junction bases left unmatched: 12. The CDR3 is 15 residues long. DNA of the CDR3: TGCAGCGCCGTCGGTAGCGGGAGGGCCGGTGAGACCCAGTACTTC. This gives the protein CSAVGSGRAGETQYF.

The chain employs TRBV6-5 and TRBJ1-1; 8 bases fit TRBD1. This CDR3 contains 15 residues. CDR1 MNHEY and CDR2 SVGAGI come from the germline V gene. J gave up 4 bases and V 4 bases, and 8 bases lay outside the gene matches. The CDR3 region has the DNA TGTGCCAGCAGTTTACAGGGGGGAGGCGGCACTGAAGCTTTCTTT. Protein product: CASSLQGGGGTEAFF.

This clonotype was seen a few times. This chain uses TRBV5-1 with TRBJ2-7; 12 nucleotides match TRBD2. V lost 4 bases, J lost 6 bases, and 14 bases stayed unmatched. Germline loops: CDR1 SGHRS, CDR2 YFSETQ. This CDR3 has 17 residues. The CDR3 reads CASSIGSEGLAGSEQYF. CDR3 coding DNA: TGCGCCAGCAGCATAGGTTCGGAAGGACTAGCGGGATCCGAGCAGTACTTC.

This clonotype has a handful of counts. The genes are TRBV12-3 or TRBV12-4 and TRBJ1-4; unclear D gene. This CDR3 comprises 14 residues. The V end was cut by 6 bases, the J end by 4 bases, with 12 bases between. DNA for the CDR3: TGTGCCAGCAGAGCGGGGTGGGGTAATGAAAAACTGTTTTTT. This translates into CASRAGWGNEKLFF.

The chain combines TRBV5-1 with TRBJ2-7; TRBD1 aligns across 10 bases. CDR3 length equals 15 residues. The V segment lost 6 bases and the J segment 4 bases; nucleotides outside the gene matches: 10. CDR1 is SGHRS and CDR2 is YFSETQ in the germline V gene. DNA for the CDR3: TGCGCCAGCACAGAGACAGGGGGCGCTCGGTACGAGCAGTACTTC. Residues: CASTETGGARYEQYF.

The J gene is TRBJ1-1, the V gene TRBV4-1; D unresolved. The germline V gene encodes CDR1 MGHRA and CDR2 YSYEKL. The CDR3 is 13 residues long. Between the trimmed V and J ends, which lost 2 bases and 3 bases, there was a span of 7 bases. In DNA form, the CDR3 reads TGCGCCAGCAGCCAATACAGTCACACTGAAGCTTTCTTT. This sequence encodes CASSQYSHTEAFF.

V usage is TRBV27 and J usage is TRBJ2-5; TRBD1 agrees at 7 bases. This CDR3 spans 16 amino acids. With V trimmed by 2 bases and J by 4 bases, 10 bases remained unmatched. Germline V gene sequence: CDR1 MNHEY, CDR2 SMNVEV (reference sequence). The DNA of the CDR3 is TGTGCCAGCAGTTTAGTAGGTCGGCCAGGGGGAGAGACCCAGTACTTC. It is translated as CASSLVGRPGGETQYF.

V gene TRBV5-1 combines with J gene TRBJ2-3; 11 nucleotides agree with TRBD2. The germline V gene encodes CDR1 SGHRS and CDR2 YFSETQ. This CDR3 is built from 19 residues. V dropped 0 bases and J dropped 6; count of bases not matched to a gene: 15. The CDR3 protein is CASSLVIRGGLAGMDTQYF. For the CDR3, the DNA is TGCGCCAGCAGCTTGGTCATCCGGGGAGGACTAGCGGGTATGGATACGCAGTATTTT.

The V call is TRBV20-1, the J call TRBJ2-3; 7 bases fit TRBD2. The CDR3 sequence is 14 residues long. The germline V gene has CDR1 DFQATT and CDR2 SNEGSKA (reference sequence). V lost 3 bases and J lost 0; bases outside the gene matches: 3. As DNA, the CDR3 is TGCAGTGCTAGGAGCGGGGCTAGCACAGATACGCAGTATTTT. Translated: CSARSGASTDTQYF.

The gene calls are TRBV29-1 and TRBJ2-1, with 7 positions matching TRBD1. CDR1 and CDR2 from the germline V gene are SQVTM and ANQGSEA. The V segment lost 6 bases and the J segment 9 bases; nucleotides outside the gene matches: 17. CDR3 length: 15 amino acids. The CDR3 reads CSVDLQGTTRAEQFF. As DNA, the CDR3 is TGCAGCGTAGATCTACAGGGGACAACCAGGGCTGAGCAGTTCTTC.

This clonotype was seen a handful of times. The rearrangement links TRBV20-1 to TRBJ2-2; the D is unclear. V lost 1 base and J lost 0, with 9 bases in between. The CDR3 sequence is 15 residues long. CDR1 DFQATT and CDR2 SNEGSKA come from the germline V gene (reference sequence). CDR3 nucleotides: TGCAGTGCTAGAGCATACAGACCGAACACCGGGGAGCTGTTTTTT. Its translation is CSARAYRPNTGELFF.

This clonotype came up a few times. V is TRBV28 and J is TRBJ1-2; D perhaps matches TRBD1 (5 bases). Germline lookup yields CDR1 MDHEN and CDR2 SYDVKM. V dropped 5 bases and J dropped 6 bases, with 19 bases sitting between them. The CDR3 runs to 15 residues. CDR3 bases: TGTGCCAGCAGTGGGGCCGAGAGAAGGGTCCATGGCTACACCTTC. Protein product: CASSGAERRVHGYTF.

CDR3 in DNA: TGTGCCAGCAGACGACAGAGCTCTGGGGCCAACGTCCTGACTTTC. Protein sequence: CASRRQSSGANVLTF. The genes are TRBV2 and TRBJ2-6; D is perhaps TRBD1 (5 bases). CDR3 length: 15 amino acids. The germline CDR1 and CDR2 sequences are SNHLY and FYNNEI. V lost 6 bases and J 0 bases, leaving 9 bases between the germline ends.

The chain has TRBV2 and TRBJ2-2, with D perhaps matching TRBD1 (6 bases). The CDR3 consists of 14 residues. Germline V gene data show CDR1 as SNHLY and CDR2 as FYNNEI. Trimming stripped 3 bases from V and 4 bases from J, with 9 bases between. The CDR3 bases are TGTGCCAGCAGTGAGGGGGACACCACCGGGGAGCTGTTTTTT. Encoded protein: CASSEGDTTGELFF.

This chain uses TRBV5-1 with TRBJ2-7; perhaps TRBD2 as D (7 bases). The CDR3 sequence is 14 residues long. V lost 1 base and J 2 bases, leaving 10 bases between the germline ends. Germline assignment: CDR1 SGHRS and CDR2 YFSETQ. CDR3 protein: CASSLFGGPYEQYF. As DNA, the CDR3 is TGCGCCAGCAGCTTGTTCGGGGGGCCCTACGAGCAGTACTTC.